The present T cell receptor (beta chain) was sequenced within a study of blood T cells in healthy people across ages. Study-level results: Conclusively comparing naive with antigen-experienced cells was impossible with unsorted PBMCs.

To note about this clonotype: Its cognate antigen is unknown.

Primers used in a second PCR of about 6 to 11 cycles were a sample-barcoded 5' primer and a J-beta primer mix. MiXCR, run by TCRdb on the 5' RACE reads, gives a single entry per CDR3 protein. The data hold more than 750,000 distinct CDR3 sequences, with almost 30% observed a single time. This CDR3 is built from 14 residues. The V and J ends lost 5 bases and 7 bases respectively, with 14 bases between them. In addition, the sample was reused for a study of T cells of mothers and their children. As that report states: Mothers gave over 10 million TCR beta CDR3 reads each, and children around 2.9 million each.

Sequencing was performed on blood. The TCR comes from a woman in her thirties or forties in good health. The J gene is TRBJ1-4, the V gene TRBV12-3 or TRBV12-4; unclear D gene. CDR3 loop: CASSASAAIEKLFF. The CDR3 nucleotides are TGTGCCAGCAGTGCCTCGGCAGCTATTGAAAAACTGTTTTTT.